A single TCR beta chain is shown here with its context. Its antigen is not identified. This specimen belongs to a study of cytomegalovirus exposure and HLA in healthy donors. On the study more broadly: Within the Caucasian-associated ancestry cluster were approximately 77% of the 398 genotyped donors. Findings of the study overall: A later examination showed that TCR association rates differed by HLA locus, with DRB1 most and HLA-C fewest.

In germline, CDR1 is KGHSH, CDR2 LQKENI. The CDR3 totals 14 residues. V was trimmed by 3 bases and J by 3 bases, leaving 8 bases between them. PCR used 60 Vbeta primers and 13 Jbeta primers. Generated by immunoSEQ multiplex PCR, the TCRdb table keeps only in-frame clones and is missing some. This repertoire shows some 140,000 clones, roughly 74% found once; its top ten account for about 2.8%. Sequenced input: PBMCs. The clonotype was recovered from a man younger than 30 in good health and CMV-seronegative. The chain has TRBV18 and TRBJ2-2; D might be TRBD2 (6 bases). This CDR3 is CASSPREYTGELFF. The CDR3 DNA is TGTGCCAGCTCACCCCGGGAGTACACCGGGGAGCTGTTTTTT.